Following are 5 T cell receptor beta chains from one sample sequenced in a study of CXCR3-negative and CXCR3-positive naive CD8 T cells. Findings and limits, study-wide: The study found more hydrophobic TRB CDR3s in CXCR3-positive naive cells than in CXCR3-negative naive cells.

UMI labels and 5' RACE were used to prepare the TRB cDNA libraries. TCRdb reprocessed the 5' RACE reads, with one entry per CDR3 protein and no DNA. The sample table includes around 130,000 distinct CDR3 sequences. These receptors lack a known antigen. Sequencing was carried out using naive CXCR3+ CD8+ T cells from blood. Specified subset: CD45RO-CCR7+CD27+CD95- naive CD8+ T cells expressing CXCR3 (TNR3+). These TCRs come from a human donor in good health. Some clones in this sample may be carry-over from other donors' samples.

The genes are TRBV29-1 and TRBJ2-2; the D gene TCRdb calls, TRBD1, cannot be checked with no DNA. Germline CDR1 and CDR2: SQVTM and ANQGSEA. The CDR3 sequence is 15 residues long. The chain's CDR3 is CSVLGQGGITGELFF.

The chain carries TRBV5-1 and TRBJ2-1; TCRdb gives TRBD1 as the D gene, but with no DNA this cannot be confirmed. Germline V gene sequence: CDR1 SGHRS, CDR2 YFSETQ. CDR3 length: 15 amino acids. This CDR3 reads CASSPRQGLNNEQFF.

The V gene is TRBV3-1, the J gene TRBJ2-1; no DNA is available, so the TRBD1 call from TCRdb remains unchecked. CDR1 and CDR2 from the germline V gene are LGHDT and YNNKEL (reference sequence). CDR3 length: 16 residues. CDR3: CASSQDGLRGSDEQFF.

The V gene is TRBV15, the J gene TRBJ2-7. Per the germline V gene, CDR1 is LNHNV and CDR2 is YYDKDF (reference sequence). The CDR3 runs to 13 residues. CDR3 sequence: CATSRGRTYEQYF.

V gene TRBV13 combines with J gene TRBJ2-1. Germline values: CDR1 PRHDT, CDR2 FYEKMQ (reference sequence). The CDR3 is made up of 12 amino acids. CDR3 loop: CASSLGSNEQFF. Full variable domain (rest looked up from reference TRBV13 and TRBJ2-1): AAGVIQSPRHLIKEKRETATLKCYPIPRHDTVYWYQQGPGQDPQFLISFYEKMQSDKGSIPDRFSAQQFSDYHSELNMSSLELGDSALYFCASSLGSNEQFFGPGTRLTVL.